This is a list of T cell receptor beta chains from one sample in a study of human T cells and chemical hapten exposure. TCRdb re-derived calls from the RACE reads in MiXCR, one entry per CDR3 protein. In the table there are 100,000 or so distinct CDR3 sequences, 9.5% to 11% of which are singletons. This sample comprised whole blood, obtained in connection with sensitization to the hapten diphenylcyclopropenone (DPC). Receptor source: a man in his forties with alopecia areata. Some clones in this sample may be carry-over from other donors' samples. Each CDR3 is given with its conserved first and last residue. Fields, in order: V gene, CDR3 length, J gene, D gene, clone size, CDR3 DNA, CDR3 protein. D genes are given only for firm matches. Only some rows state a clone size, as once, few, many or a class for expanded clones.

V: TRBV7-2; length: 17; J: TRBJ1-5; D: TRBD1; size: few; DNA: TGTGCCAGCAGCTTAGGGGGACAGGGGGCTCGCAATCAGCCCCAGCATTTT; CDR3: CASSLGGQGARNQPQHF
V: TRBV11-2; length: 17; J: TRBJ2-5; D: TRBD1; size: few; DNA: TGTGCCAGCAGCTTATTTTTGGGCACAGGGGGCAAAGAGACCCAGTACTTC; CDR3: CASSLFLGTGGKETQYF
V: TRBV18; length: 13; J: TRBJ2-7; D: .; size: few; DNA: TGTGCCAGCTCTCGGGACACCACCTACGAGCAGTACTTC; CDR3: CASSRDTTYEQYF
V: TRBV20-1; length: 13; J: TRBJ1-2; D: TRBD1; size: few; DNA: TGCAGTGCCAAGACAGGGCCCGACTATGGCTACACCTTC; CDR3: CSAKTGPDYGYTF
V: TRBV19; length: 15; J: TRBJ2-1; D: .; size: few; DNA: TGTGCCAGTAGTAATGGGGGGTCTAGTTCTAATGAGCAGTTCTTC; CDR3: CASSNGGSSSNEQFF
V: TRBV5-1; length: 16; J: TRBJ1-1; D: .; size: many; DNA: TGCGCCAGCAGTCGACCGAGAAGACATATGAACACTGAAGCTTTCTTT; CDR3: CASSRPRRHMNTEAFF
V: TRBV18; length: 16; J: TRBJ2-3; D: .; size: few; DNA: TGTGCCAGCTCACCACTAGCCGCCTGGAGCACAGATACGCAGTATTTT; CDR3: CASSPLAAWSTDTQYF
V: TRBV20-1; length: 13; J: TRBJ2-1; D: .; size: few; DNA: TGCAGTGCTAGAGATTCAACTACCAATGAGCAGTTCTTC; CDR3: CSARDSTTNEQFF
V: TRBV27; length: 15; J: TRBJ2-2; D: TRBD2; size: few; DNA: TGTGCCAGCAGTTTGCAGACTAGCTCTCCCGGGGAGCTGTTTTTT; CDR3: CASSLQTSSPGELFF
V: TRBV7-6; length: 11; J: TRBJ2-7; D: TRBD1; size: many; DNA: TGTGCCAGCAGCTTAGGACAGGGTCAGTACTTC; CDR3: CASSLGQGQYF
V: TRBV5-4; length: 13; J: TRBJ2-3; D: .; size: .; DNA: TGTGCCAGCAGCTGGGGCGTTTCAGATACGCAGTATTTT; CDR3: CASSWGVSDTQYF
V: TRBV5-1; length: 17; J: TRBJ2-5; D: TRBD2; size: .; DNA: TGCGCCAGCAGCCCCCTACTAGCGGGAGGGTCGCAAGAGACCCAGTACTTC; CDR3: CASSPLLAGGSQETQYF
V: TRBV7-2; length: 14; J: TRBJ2-4; D: TRBD1; size: few; DNA: TGTGCCAGCAGATTGGACAGGGCTTTGAACATTCAGTACTTC; CDR3: CASRLDRALNIQYF
V: TRBV7-2; length: 15; J: TRBJ2-3; D: .; size: few; DNA: TGTGCCAGCAGCTTAAGTGCAACGAGCGGGGATACGCAGTATTTT; CDR3: CASSLSATSGDTQYF
V: TRBV9; length: 15; J: TRBJ2-2; D: TRBD1; size: .; DNA: TGTGCCAGCACCCAAGGGACAGAATACACCGGGGAGCTGTTTTTT; CDR3: CASTQGTEYTGELFF
V: TRBV18; length: 13; J: TRBJ1-5; D: .; size: few; DNA: TGTGCCAGCTCTCAAGCCTGGGGACAGCCCCAGCATTTT; CDR3: CASSQAWGQPQHF